A single sample is the source of the 27 T cell receptor beta chains below, sequenced in a study of T cell changes during pregnancy in multiple sclerosis. The protocol was immunoSEQ multiplex PCR, while the TCRdb copy is restricted to in-frame clones and leaves out a portion. This sample yields over 60,000 clones, of which roughly nine tenths are seen a single time; about 0.31% belongs to the top ten. The source material was CD4+ T cells from peripheral blood mononuclear cells, sampled in the third trimester of pregnancy. These receptors came from a female donor in good health, enrolled as a control in a pregnancy study.

The rearrangement joins TRBV19 to TRBJ1-1; no definite D call. The ends were cut back, 2 bases at V and 1 base at J, with 11 bases in the middle. Germline values: CDR1 LNHDA, CDR2 SQIVND (reference sequence). This CDR3 region has 15 residues. The CDR3 sequence is CASSINGLRNTEAFF. The DNA of the CDR3 is TGTGCCAGTAGTATAAATGGTCTGAGGAACACTGAAGCTTTCTTT.

This chain connects TRBV5-6 to TRBJ2-5; a weak D match, TRBD2 (5 bases). The CDR3 covers 14 residues. V lost 2 bases and J 6 bases, leaving 14 bases between the germline ends. CDR1 is SGHDT and CDR2 is YYEEEE in the germline V gene. The CDR3 sequence: CASSLLETPQTQYF. The CDR3 coding sequence is TGTGCCAGCAGCTTACTAGAGACCCCCCAGACCCAGTACTTC.

The chain has TRBV11-2 and TRBJ1-3; D gene unclear. The CDR3 covers 15 residues. Trimming pared 2 bases from V and 0 bases from J, leaving 8 bases between. Germline CDR1 reads SGHAT; CDR2 reads FQNNGV. This chain's CDR3 is CASSLLRASGNTIYF. CDR3 sequence (DNA): TGTGCCAGCAGCTTATTGAGGGCCTCTGGAAACACCATATATTTT.

This chain links TRBV18 with TRBJ2-7; 8 positions agree with TRBD2. The V gene end was trimmed by 3 bases and the J gene end by 2 bases; junction bases not matched to a gene: 6. Germline loops: CDR1 KGHSH, CDR2 LQKENI. The CDR3 length is 15 residues. The CDR3 bases are TGTGCCAGCTCACCGGCGGGAGGCGGGGCCTACGAGCAGTACTTC. It codes for CASSPAGGGAYEQYF.

The chain links TRBV27 to TRBJ1-2, with 9 positions matching TRBD1. V was pared by 5 bases and J by 2 bases, with 3 bases of the junction left unmatched. The CDR3 sequence is 14 residues long. CDR1 is MNHEY, CDR2 SMNVEV, per germline (reference sequence). The chain's CDR3 is CASSRDRENYGYTF. The DNA for the CDR3 is TGTGCCAGCAGTCGGGACAGGGAGAACTATGGCTACACCTTC.

The CDR3 loop is CASSREGARGYTF. DNA of the CDR3: TGTGCCAGCTCCCGCGAGGGGGCCAGAGGCTACACCTTC. This chain joins TRBV2 and TRBJ1-2, with 7 bases matching TRBD1. This CDR3 is built from 13 residues. Germline-derived CDR1 and CDR2 are SNHLY and FYNNEI. Trimming cost V 8 bases and J 8 bases; bases outside gene matches: 11.

The chain uses TRBV5-1 and TRBJ1-3, with unresolved D. This CDR3 has 16 residues. Germline-derived CDR1 and CDR2 are SGHRS and YFSETQ. Trimming shortened V by 0 bases and J by 0 bases, and 10 bases separated the two germline ends. The CDR3 protein is CASSLGGENSGNTIYF. The CDR3 region has the DNA TGCGCCAGCAGCTTGGGCGGAGAAAACTCTGGAAACACCATATATTTT.

The chain has TRBV4-1 and TRBJ2-1, with TRBD1 identical over 8 bases. The V segment lost 1 base and the J segment 6 bases; nucleotides outside the gene matches: 14. This CDR3 has 18 residues. CDR1 and CDR2 from the germline V gene are MGHRA and YSYEKL. In DNA, the CDR3 is TGCGCCAGCAGCCAAGGCTTACGGGGCAGGGGGCAGGGCAATGAGCAGTTCTTC. This gives the protein CASSQGLRGRGQGNEQFF.

This chain links TRBV7-3 with TRBJ2-5; 8 bases match TRBD1. Germline lookup yields CDR1 SGHTA and CDR2 FQGTGA. The V gene end was trimmed by 3 bases and the J gene end by 4 bases; junction bases not matched to a gene: 4. CDR3 length equals 14 residues. Written as DNA, the CDR3 is TGTGCCAGCAGCTTGGACAGGGCAGGAGAGACCCAGTACTTC. Translation gives CASSLDRAGETQYF.

This clone occurred a few times. The gene calls are TRBV19 and TRBJ1-2, with TRBD1 identical over 12 bases. After removal of 5 bases from V and 8 bases from J, the junction contained 9 bases not matched to a gene. This CDR3 has 15 residues. Looked up from germline, CDR1 is LNHDA and CDR2 is SQIVND (reference sequence). CDR3 protein: CASSPLGTGGRGYTF. The CDR3 DNA reads TGTGCCAGTAGTCCCCTGGGGACAGGGGGCCGAGGCTACACCTTC.

This clone showed up just once. V usage is TRBV6-6 and J usage is TRBJ1-3; weak D call: TRBD1 (6 bases). Trimming took off 3 bases at V and 2 bases at J, with 11 bases between the two ends. CDR1 is MNHNY and CDR2 is SVGAGI in the germline V gene (reference sequence). This CDR3 is 15 amino acids long. The chain's CDR3 is CASSYWGGPGNTIYF. The CDR3 DNA sequence: TGTGCCAGCAGTTATTGGGGGGGCCCTGGAAACACCATATATTTT.

The chain joins TRBV28 to TRBJ2-2, with TRBD2 as a possible D gene (5 bases). CDR1 and CDR2 (germline): MDHEN, SYDVKM. This CDR3 has 14 residues. Trimming took off 4 bases at V and 4 bases at J, with 10 bases between the two ends. CDR3 sequence (DNA): TGTGCCAGCAGTTCAGGACTCAGCACCGGGGAGCTGTTTTTT. Encoded protein: CASSSGLSTGELFF.

The chain carries TRBV5-1 and TRBJ1-6, with 8 bases matching TRBD1. Germline CDR1 reads SGHRS; CDR2 reads YFSETQ. V was clipped by 4 bases and J by 6 bases; unmatched bases: 9. This CDR3 has 16 residues. The CDR3 spells CASSLRQGPGNSPLHF. CDR3 coding DNA: TGCGCCAGCAGCCTCAGACAGGGGCCGGGTAATTCACCCCTCCACTTT.

Comments on this clone: Mismatch with germline at one junction end may stem from a read error. The gene calls are TRBV7-2 and TRBJ2-3; a weak D match, TRBD2 (6 bases). This CDR3 comprises 16 residues. In germline, CDR1 is SGHTA, CDR2 FQGNSA. CDR3 nucleotide sequence: TGTGCCAGCAGCCTAGCTGCGGCGGGGACCACAGATACGCAGTATTTT. Amino acid sequence: CASSLAAAGTTDTQYF.

The CDR3: CASSPPPGGYTF. In nucleotides, the CDR3 is TGTGCCAGTAGTCCCCCACCGGGAGGCTACACCTTC. This rearrangement joins TRBV19 to TRBJ1-2; D call uncertain. The CDR3 runs 12 residues. The ends were cut back, 5 bases at V and 8 bases at J, with 12 bases in the middle. Germline values: CDR1 LNHDA, CDR2 SQIVND (reference sequence).

The chain is built from TRBV11-2 and TRBJ2-7; 9 bases map to TRBD1. V was clipped by 8 bases and J by 3 bases; unmatched bases: 2. The length of the CDR3 is 12 residues. CDR1 is SGHAT and CDR2 is FQNNGV in the germline V gene. This CDR3 is CASGTGLYEQYF. The DNA for the CDR3 is TGTGCCAGCGGGACAGGGCTCTACGAGCAGTACTTC.

For this clone: The same CDR3 can be traced to other DNA sequences in this sample. V is TRBV14 and J is TRBJ1-6; no reliable D call. Germline values: CDR1 SGHDN, CDR2 FVKESK. CDR3 length: 14 residues. Trimming took 1 base from V and 7 from J, leaving 8 bases between them. This chain's CDR3 is CASSQGRENSPLHF. Written as DNA, the CDR3 is TGTGCCAGCAGCCAAGGCCGGGAGAATTCACCCCTCCACTTT.

V is TRBV2 and J is TRBJ1-3; D remains ambiguous. The CDR3 runs to 13 residues. Germline V gene lookup returns CDR1 SNHLY and CDR2 FYNNEI. The V end lost 11 bases, the J end lost 0 bases, and 11 bases lay between the germline ends. CDR3 residues: CAGRPSSGNTIYF. The CDR3 coding sequence is TGTGCCGGGAGACCGAGCTCTGGAAACACCATATATTTT. Full variable domain (outside the CDR3, taken from reference TRBV2 and TRBJ1-3): EPEVTQTPSHQVTQMGQEVILRCVPISNHLYFYWYRQILGQKVEFLVSFYNNEISEKSEIFDDQFSVERPDGSNFTLKIRSTKLEDSAMYFCAGRPSSGNTIYFGEGSWLTVV.

The gene calls are TRBV5-1 and TRBJ1-3; no reliable D call. This CDR3 spans 13 amino acids. Germline CDR1 is SGHRS and CDR2 is YFSETQ. The ends were cut back, 0 bases at V and 9 bases at J, with 10 bases in the middle. In DNA, the CDR3 is TGCGCCAGCAGCTTGGCCAGGAGGAGCACCATATATTTT. Residues: CASSLARRSTIYF.

Turning to this clone: A junction end diverges from the germline sequence, so it may reflect a read error. V gene TRBV7-7 combines with J gene TRBJ2-7; maybe TRBD1 (5 bases). Germline lookup yields CDR1 SSHAT and CDR2 FNYEAQ (reference sequence). This CDR3 comprises 13 residues. The DNA for the CDR3 is TGTGCTAGCAGCTTAGACAGCACCTACGAGCAGTACTTC. Protein sequence: CASSLDSTYEQYF.

The CDR3 DNA reads as TGTGCCAGCATTCTGACAGGGTTCAACACTGAAGCTTTCTTT. Translation gives CASILTGFNTEAFF. The gene calls are TRBV6-6 and TRBJ1-1, with 7 bases matching TRBD1. The CDR3 contains 14 residues. The trim removed 7 bases at V and 2 bases at J, leaving 7 bases unmatched. CDR1 is MNHNY, CDR2 SVGAGI, per germline (reference sequence).

The sample holds one count of this clone. This rearrangement joins TRBV7-9 to TRBJ2-5, with 9 bases fitting TRBD1. Germline V gene lookup returns CDR1 SEHNR and CDR2 FQNEAQ (reference sequence). V shed 5 bases and J 2 bases; nucleotides not matched to a gene: 3. This CDR3 contains 14 residues. The CDR3 DNA follows: TGTGCCAGCAGCCTAGGACAGGGGCAAGAGACCCAGTACTTC. Encoded protein: CASSLGQGQETQYF.

The sample holds one count of this clone. The chain combines TRBV4-3 with TRBJ1-4; D remains ambiguous. Germline V CDR1 and CDR2: LGHNA, YSLEER. CDR3 length equals 15 residues. V lost 1 base and J 4 bases, leaving 10 bases between the germline ends. In DNA form, the CDR3 reads TGCGCCAGCAGCCAAGTCGGACGGGGTAATGAAAAACTGTTTTTT. Translating gives CASSQVGRGNEKLFF.

CDR3 protein: CASSVRTGDLNEQFF. The CDR3, as DNA: TGTGCCAGCAGCGTGAGGACAGGGGATTTGAATGAGCAGTTCTTC. V gene TRBV9 combines with J gene TRBJ2-1; 9 bases line up with TRBD1. V trimming: 2 bases; J trimming: 7 bases; junction bases outside the gene matches: 7. Germline CDR1 is SGDLS and CDR2 is YYNGEE. CDR3 size: 15 residues. Combining the CDR3 with reference TRBV9 and TRBJ2-1 gives the whole variable domain DSGVTQTPKHLITATGQRVTLRCSPRSGDLSVYWYQQSLDQGLQFLIQYYNGEERAKGNILERFSAQQFPDLHSELNLSSLELGDSALYFCASSVRTGDLNEQFFGPGTRLTVL.

The CDR3 DNA reads TGCGCCAGCAGCCAAGCGGCAGCGGGGGGCTGGACCGGGGAGCTGTTTTTT. Translating gives CASSQAAAGGWTGELFF. V and J are TRBV4-3 and TRBJ2-2; 9 bases agree with TRBD2. Germline values: CDR1 LGHNA, CDR2 YSLEER. The CDR3 length is 17 residues. Trimming at V came to 1 base and at J to 5 bases, leaving 8 bases not matched to a gene.

V usage is TRBV6-5 and J usage is TRBJ2-5, with D unresolved. V was shortened by 5 bases and J by 5 bases, with 6 bases between the two germline ends. The CDR3 extends over 11 amino acids. Germline values: CDR1 MNHEY, CDR2 SVGAGI. CDR3 nucleotides: TGTGCCAGCAGTGCGTGGGAGACCCAGTACTTC. Protein sequence: CASSAWETQYF.

This sequence joins TRBV5-1 and TRBJ1-6; 11 bases map to TRBD1. V lost 4 bases, J lost 8 bases, and 11 bases stayed unmatched. CDR1 and CDR2 from the germline V gene are SGHRS and YFSETQ. CDR3 length equals 17 residues. The CDR3 region has the DNA TGCGCCAGCAGCCTCGATACTCCGGGACAGGGGGATTCACCCCTCCACTTT. It specifies CASSLDTPGQGDSPLHF.